Following are 19 T cell receptor beta chains from one sample sequenced in a study of T-cell reconstitution after alpha-beta-depleted transplantation in children. Unique molecular identifiers tagged the TCRbeta library. One entry per CDR3 protein results from TCRdb running MiXCR on the PCR reads. Among 120,000 or so distinct CDR3 sequences, 10% were seen once, and the ten largest hold 8% to 9.5%. The source material was PBMCs from the stem cell graft donor, sampled from the stem cell graft. The receptor set was obtained from a human donor who donated a stem cell graft to a child with acute lymphoblastic leukemia.

This clonotype was seen ten or more times. The V and J genes are TRBV5-1 and TRBJ2-3; D is undetermined. The CDR3 covers 13 residues. Germline values: CDR1 SGHRS, CDR2 YFSETQ. V was shortened by 3 bases and J by 0 bases, with 5 bases between the two germline ends. As DNA, the CDR3 is TGCGCCAGCAGCTCGCCCAGCACAGATACGCAGTATTTT. It is translated as CASSSPSTDTQYF.

This clonotype was recorded many times. This chain links TRBV20-1 with TRBJ2-6; D is unclear. This CDR3 has 16 amino acids. Trimming removed 0 bases at V and 0 bases at J, with 9 bases between. Germline lookup yields CDR1 DFQATT and CDR2 SNEGSKA (reference sequence). The CDR3 bases are TGCAGTGCTAGAGATAAGGTATCCTCTGGGGCCAACGTCCTGACTTTC. It translates to CSARDKVSSGANVLTF.

This clonotype has a count of ten or more. The chain employs TRBV7-2 and TRBJ2-1; TRBD1 matches at 7 bases. Germline trimming cut 5 bases from V and 6 bases from J; bases unmatched to any gene: 13. Germline assignment: CDR1 SGHTA and CDR2 FQGNSA. The CDR3 extends over 16 amino acids. The CDR3 nucleotides read TGTGCCAGCAGCGGCGACCGGGACAGATCGGGCAATGAGCAGTTCTTC. This encodes CASSGDRDRSGNEQFF.

This clonotype was seen repeatedly, ten times or more. J is TRBJ2-2 and V is TRBV7-6; tentatively, D is TRBD1 (6 bases). V was shortened by 3 bases and J by 8 bases, with 16 bases between the two germline ends. In germline, CDR1 is SGHVS, CDR2 FNYEAQ. The CDR3 runs to 15 residues. The CDR3, as DNA: TGTGCCAGCAGCTTCACAGGGATGGGAACGGGGGAGCTGTTTTTT. This gives the protein CASSFTGMGTGELFF.

There are many counts of this clonotype. This chain links TRBV24-1 with TRBJ2-7, with TRBD1 as a possible D gene (5 bases). CDR1 and CDR2 from the germline V gene are KGHDR and SFDVKD. The CDR3 runs 14 residues. V lost 1 base to trimming and J lost 5 bases, with 11 bases between them. CDR3 loop: CATSDFSGLNEQYF. Here the CDR3 DNA reads TGTGCCACCAGTGATTTCTCAGGGCTCAACGAGCAGTACTTC.

The chain combines TRBV7-2 with TRBJ2-5, with a tentative D call TRBD1 (7 bases). V was clipped by 5 bases and J by 5 bases, with 15 bases between them. CDR1 and CDR2 (germline): SGHTA, FQGNSA. This CDR3 is built from 14 residues. CDR3 sequence (DNA): TGTGCCAGCAGCCGTCAGGGGGGCGGCGAGACCCAGTACTTC. It codes for CASSRQGGGETQYF.

This clonotype was detected ten times or more. The rearrangement links TRBV20-1 to TRBJ2-3; 9 positions match TRBD2. This CDR3 region has 13 residues. Per the germline V gene, CDR1 is DFQATT and CDR2 is SNEGSKA (reference sequence). V shed 7 bases and J 2 bases; nucleotides not matched to a gene: 4. The CDR3 sequence is CSVKRGDTDTQYF. The CDR3 DNA reads TGCAGTGTTAAGCGGGGGGACACAGATACGCAGTATTTT.

This clonotype was observed at least ten times. The chain employs TRBV2 and TRBJ2-2, with D unresolved. The CDR3 consists of 13 residues. V lost 7 bases, J lost 2 bases, and 8 bases lay in between. CDR1 and CDR2 from the germline V gene are SNHLY and FYNNEI. The CDR3 DNA sequence: TGTGCCAGCAATCGAGTTAACACCGGGGAGCTGTTTTTT. It yields the protein CASNRVNTGELFF. Drawing the rest from reference TRBV2 and TRBJ2-2, the complete variable domain is EPEVTQTPSHQVTQMGQEVILRCVPISNHLYFYWYRQILGQKVEFLVSFYNNEISEKSEIFDDQFSVERPDGSNFTLKIRSTKLEDSAMYFCASNRVNTGELFFGEGSRLTVL.

This clonotype came up many times. The CDR3 coding sequence is TGTGCCAGCAGTAGCACCGGGACTAGCGGGGACGAGCAGTACTTC. Its protein product is CASSSTGTSGDEQYF. The V gene is TRBV9, the J gene TRBJ2-7, with 13 bases aligning to TRBD2. CDR3 length: 15 amino acids. The ends lost 5 bases at V and 5 bases at J; junction bases unmatched: 7. Germline assignment: CDR1 SGDLS and CDR2 YYNGEE.

This clonotype was observed many times. The chain combines TRBV5-6 with TRBJ1-6, with 7 bases matching TRBD1. V shed 2 bases and J 6 bases; nucleotides not matched to a gene: 2. CDR3 length equals 14 residues. The germline gives CDR1 SGHDT, CDR2 YYEEEE. Here the CDR3 DNA reads TGTGCCAGCAGCTTCTACAGGGGTAATTCACCCCTCCACTTT. Its protein product is CASSFYRGNSPLHF.

This clonotype was counted many times. The V gene is TRBV20-1, the J gene TRBJ2-5; 7 bases align to TRBD2. The CDR3 contains 17 residues. Germline lookup yields CDR1 DFQATT and CDR2 SNEGSKA (reference sequence). Trimming cost V 6 bases and J 1 base; bases outside gene matches: 17. The CDR3 protein is CSATFPGGILSQETQYF. For the CDR3, the DNA is TGCAGTGCGACTTTTCCGGGGGGAATACTCTCCCAAGAGACCCAGTACTTC.

A few counts support this clonotype. The rearrangement uses TRBV3-1 and TRBJ2-7; TRBD1 might be the D (5 bases). The CDR3 covers 18 residues. CDR1 is LGHDT, CDR2 YNNKEL, per germline (reference sequence). Trimming cost V 11 bases and J 3 bases, with 32 bases left between them. CDR3: CACSQESERGRASYEQYF. The DNA of the CDR3 is TGTGCCTGCTCCCAAGAATCGGAGAGAGGCAGGGCCAGCTACGAGCAGTACTTC.

This clonotype was seen ten or more times. V and J are TRBV12-3 or TRBV12-4 and TRBJ2-7, with TRBD2 matching 7 bases. CDR3 length: 15 amino acids. The J segment lost 2 bases and the V segment lost 7 bases, leaving 11 bases of the junction unmatched. For the CDR3, the DNA is TGTGCCAGCACCCCGACGGGGAGGGTTACCTACGAGCAGTACTTC. This codes for CASTPTGRVTYEQYF.

This clonotype was counted ten times or more. The rearrangement joins TRBV7-2 to TRBJ1-2; the match to TRBD1 covers 12 bases. The trim removed 5 bases at V and 4 bases at J, leaving 5 bases unmatched. CDR1 SGHTA and CDR2 FQGNSA come from the germline V gene. The CDR3 sequence is 15 residues long. CDR3 protein: CASSDRDRGPYGYTF. The CDR3 nucleotides are TGTGCCAGCAGCGACCGGGACAGGGGGCCCTATGGCTACACCTTC.

The V and J genes are TRBV18 and TRBJ2-2, with D perhaps TRBD2 (6 bases). This CDR3 region has 15 residues. With 6 bases removed from V and 8 bases from J, the gap between germline ends came to 19 bases. The germline V gene has CDR1 KGHSH and CDR2 LQKENI. CDR3 in DNA: TGTGCCAGCTCCCGGGACGGGAGCGTCGCTGGGGAGCTGTTTTTT. It codes for CASSRDGSVAGELFF.

This clonotype was found many times. The chain employs TRBV9 and TRBJ1-2, with TRBD1 matching over 7 bases. Germline loops: CDR1 SGDLS, CDR2 YYNGEE. After removal of 0 bases from V and 1 base from J, the junction contained 6 bases not matched to a gene. The CDR3 sequence is 16 residues long. CDR3 in DNA: TGTGCCAGCAGCGTAGGAAAGACAGGGATTAACTATGGCTACACCTTC. This translates into CASSVGKTGINYGYTF.

In its sample, this clonotype was seen many times. V is TRBV6-5 and J is TRBJ2-4; possibly TRBD1 for D (6 bases). V lost 0 bases and J lost 1, with 13 bases in between. The CDR3 consists of 17 residues. Germline V gene sequence: CDR1 MNHEY, CDR2 SVGAGI. This CDR3 reads CASSYSSAGVAKNIQYF. In DNA, the CDR3 is TGTGCCAGCAGTTACTCTAGCGCAGGGGTGGCCAAAAACATTCAGTACTTC.

This sequence joins TRBV19 and TRBJ1-2; perhaps TRBD1 as D (5 bases). Germline V gives CDR1 LNHDA, CDR2 SQIVND (reference sequence). Trimming removed 5 bases at V and 6 bases at J, with 16 bases between. The CDR3 has 14 residues. The CDR3 region is CASSPREAGNGYTF. The CDR3 DNA sequence: TGTGCCAGTAGTCCCAGAGAGGCAGGGAATGGCTACACCTTC.

This clonotype has at least ten counts. The chain uses TRBV12-3 or TRBV12-4 and TRBJ1-2; no reliable D call. Trimming shortened V by 5 bases and J by 5 bases, and 18 bases separated the two germline ends. The CDR3 extends over 15 amino acids. The CDR3 reads CASSPDRTKGYGYTF. CDR3 nucleotide sequence: TGTGCCAGCAGTCCAGATAGGACCAAAGGGTATGGCTACACCTTC.